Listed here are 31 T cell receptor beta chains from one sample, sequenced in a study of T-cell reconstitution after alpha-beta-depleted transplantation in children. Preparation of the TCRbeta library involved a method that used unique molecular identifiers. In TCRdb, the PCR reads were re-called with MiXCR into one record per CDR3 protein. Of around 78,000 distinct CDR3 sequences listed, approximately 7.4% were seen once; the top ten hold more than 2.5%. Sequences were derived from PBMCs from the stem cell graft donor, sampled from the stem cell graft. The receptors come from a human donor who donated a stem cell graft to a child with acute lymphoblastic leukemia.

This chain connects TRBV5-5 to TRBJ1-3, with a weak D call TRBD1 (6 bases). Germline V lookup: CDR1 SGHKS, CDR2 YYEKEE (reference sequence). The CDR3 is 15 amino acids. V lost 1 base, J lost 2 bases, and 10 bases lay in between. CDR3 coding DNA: TGTGCCAGCAGCTTGAGAGGGGGAGCTGGAAACACCATATATTTT. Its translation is CASSLRGGAGNTIYF.

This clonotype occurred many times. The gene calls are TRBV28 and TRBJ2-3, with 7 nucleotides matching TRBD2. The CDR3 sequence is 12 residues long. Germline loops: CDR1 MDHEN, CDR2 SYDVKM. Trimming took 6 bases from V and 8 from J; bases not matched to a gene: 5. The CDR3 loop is CASSSWTSTQYF. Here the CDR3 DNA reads TGTGCCAGCAGCTCCTGGACTAGTACGCAGTATTTT.

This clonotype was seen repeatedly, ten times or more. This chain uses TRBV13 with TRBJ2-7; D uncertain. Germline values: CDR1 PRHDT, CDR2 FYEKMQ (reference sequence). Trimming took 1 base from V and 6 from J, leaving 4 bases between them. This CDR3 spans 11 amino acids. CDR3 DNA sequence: TGTGCCAGCAGCTTAGTTGGCGAGCAGTACTTC. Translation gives CASSLVGEQYF.

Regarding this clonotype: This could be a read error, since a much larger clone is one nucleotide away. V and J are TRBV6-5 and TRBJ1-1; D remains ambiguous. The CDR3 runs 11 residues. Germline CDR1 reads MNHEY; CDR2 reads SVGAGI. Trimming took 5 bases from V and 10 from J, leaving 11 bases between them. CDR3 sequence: CASSAQTGAFF. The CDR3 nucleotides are TGTGCCAGCAGTGCACAGACCGGAGCTTTCTTT.

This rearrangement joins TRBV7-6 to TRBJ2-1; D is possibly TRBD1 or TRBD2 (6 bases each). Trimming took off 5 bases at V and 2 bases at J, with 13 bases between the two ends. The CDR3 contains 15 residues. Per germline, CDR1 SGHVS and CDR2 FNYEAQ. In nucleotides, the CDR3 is TGTGCCAGCAGCCCTAAGGGGGGAGCCTACAATGAGCAGTTCTTC. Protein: CASSPKGGAYNEQFF.

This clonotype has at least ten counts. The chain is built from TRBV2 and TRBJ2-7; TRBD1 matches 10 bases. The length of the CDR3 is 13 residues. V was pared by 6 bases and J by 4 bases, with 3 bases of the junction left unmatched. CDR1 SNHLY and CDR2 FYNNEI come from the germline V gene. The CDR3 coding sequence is TGTGCCAGCAGGGACAGGGGGGGATACGAGCAGTACTTC. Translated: CASRDRGGYEQYF.

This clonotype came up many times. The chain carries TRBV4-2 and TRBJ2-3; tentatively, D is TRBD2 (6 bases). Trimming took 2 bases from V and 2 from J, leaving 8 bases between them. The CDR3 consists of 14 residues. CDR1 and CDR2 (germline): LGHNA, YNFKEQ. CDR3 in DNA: TGTGCCAGCAGCCAACCTAGCGACACAGATACGCAGTATTTT. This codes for CASSQPSDTDTQYF.

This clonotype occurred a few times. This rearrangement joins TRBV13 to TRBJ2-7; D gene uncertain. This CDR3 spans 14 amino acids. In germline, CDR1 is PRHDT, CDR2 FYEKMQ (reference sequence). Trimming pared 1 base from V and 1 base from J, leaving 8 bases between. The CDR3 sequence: CASSLVGSSYEQYF. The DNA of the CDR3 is TGTGCCAGCAGCTTAGTGGGTTCATCCTACGAGCAGTACTTC. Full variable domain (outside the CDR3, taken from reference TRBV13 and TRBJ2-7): AAGVIQSPRHLIKEKRETATLKCYPIPRHDTVYWYQQGPGQDPQFLISFYEKMQSDKGSIPDRFSAQQFSDYHSELNMSSLELGDSALYFCASSLVGSSYEQYFGPGTRLTVT.

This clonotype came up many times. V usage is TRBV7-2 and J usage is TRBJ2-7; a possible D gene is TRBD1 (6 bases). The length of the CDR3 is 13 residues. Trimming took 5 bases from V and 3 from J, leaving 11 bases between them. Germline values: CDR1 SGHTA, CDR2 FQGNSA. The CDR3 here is CASSPWTDYEQYF. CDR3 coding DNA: TGTGCCAGCAGCCCCTGGACAGACTACGAGCAGTACTTC.

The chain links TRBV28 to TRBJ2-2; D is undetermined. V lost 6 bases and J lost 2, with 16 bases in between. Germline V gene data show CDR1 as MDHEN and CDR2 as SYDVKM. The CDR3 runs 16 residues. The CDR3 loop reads CASSRYEFYNTGELFF. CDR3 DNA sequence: TGTGCCAGCAGCCGTTACGAATTCTATAACACCGGGGAGCTGTTTTTT.

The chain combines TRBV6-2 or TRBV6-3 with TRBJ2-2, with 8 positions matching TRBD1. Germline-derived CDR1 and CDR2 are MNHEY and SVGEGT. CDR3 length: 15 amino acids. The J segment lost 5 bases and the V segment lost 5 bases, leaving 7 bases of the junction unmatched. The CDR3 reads CASSLDRVRTGELFF. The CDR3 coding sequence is TGTGCCAGCAGTCTGGACAGGGTCCGTACCGGGGAGCTGTTTTTT.

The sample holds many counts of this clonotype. CDR3 DNA: TGCGCCAGCAGCCAGGGGTCCTTCTACGAGCAGTACTTC. As protein: CASSQGSFYEQYF. The chain recombines TRBV5-1 with TRBJ2-7, with D perhaps matching TRBD1 (6 bases). Germline V gene data show CDR1 as SGHRS and CDR2 as YFSETQ. The V end was cut by 4 bases, the J end by 3 bases, with 11 bases between. The CDR3 contains 13 residues.

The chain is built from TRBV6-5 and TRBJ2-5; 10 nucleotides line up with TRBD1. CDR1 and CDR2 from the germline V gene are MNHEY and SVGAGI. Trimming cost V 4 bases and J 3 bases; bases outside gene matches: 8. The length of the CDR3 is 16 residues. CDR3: CASSLGDRGGEETQYF. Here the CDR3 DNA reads TGTGCCAGCAGTTTAGGGGACAGGGGCGGAGAAGAGACCCAGTACTTC.

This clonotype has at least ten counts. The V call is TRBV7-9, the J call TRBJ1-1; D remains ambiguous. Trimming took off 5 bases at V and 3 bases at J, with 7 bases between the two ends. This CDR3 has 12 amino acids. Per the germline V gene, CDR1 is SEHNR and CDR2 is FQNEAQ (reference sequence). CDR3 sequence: CASSVRDTEAFF. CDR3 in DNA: TGTGCCAGCAGCGTTAGGGACACTGAAGCTTTCTTT.

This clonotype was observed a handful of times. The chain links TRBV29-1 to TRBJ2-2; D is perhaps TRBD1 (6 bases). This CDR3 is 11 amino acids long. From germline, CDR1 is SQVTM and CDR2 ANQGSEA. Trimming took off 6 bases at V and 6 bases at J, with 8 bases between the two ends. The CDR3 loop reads CSVEGAGELFF. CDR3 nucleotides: TGCAGCGTCGAGGGGGCCGGGGAGCTGTTTTTT.

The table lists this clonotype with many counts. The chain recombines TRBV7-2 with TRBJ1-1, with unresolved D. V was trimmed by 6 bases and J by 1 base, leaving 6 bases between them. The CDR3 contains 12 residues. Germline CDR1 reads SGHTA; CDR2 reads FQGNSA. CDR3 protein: CASSDWNTEAFF. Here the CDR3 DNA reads TGTGCCAGCAGTGATTGGAACACTGAAGCTTTCTTT.

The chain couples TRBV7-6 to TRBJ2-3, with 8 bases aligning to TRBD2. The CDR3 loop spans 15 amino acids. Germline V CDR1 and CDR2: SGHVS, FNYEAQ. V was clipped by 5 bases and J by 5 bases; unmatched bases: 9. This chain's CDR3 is CASSKPGLERDTQYF. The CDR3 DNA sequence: TGTGCCAGCAGCAAGCCGGGACTAGAAAGAGATACGCAGTATTTT.

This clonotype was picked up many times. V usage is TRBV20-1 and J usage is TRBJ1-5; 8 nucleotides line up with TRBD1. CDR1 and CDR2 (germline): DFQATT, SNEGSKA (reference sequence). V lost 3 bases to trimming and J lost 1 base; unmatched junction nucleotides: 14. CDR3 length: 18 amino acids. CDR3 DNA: TGCAGTGCTAGCAAGAGCGGGGCAGGGGGCGGGAGCAATCAGCCCCAGCATTTT. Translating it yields CSASKSGAGGGSNQPQHF.

This chain's CDR3 is CASTPGSSPYEQYF. CDR3 bases: TGTGCCAGCACCCCAGGGTCCTCTCCCTACGAGCAGTACTTC. This chain connects TRBV7-2 to TRBJ2-7; TRBD1 is a possible D gene (5 bases). V dropped 7 bases and J dropped 2 bases, with 15 bases sitting between them. The CDR3 has 14 amino acids. Looked up from germline, CDR1 is SGHTA and CDR2 is FQGNSA.

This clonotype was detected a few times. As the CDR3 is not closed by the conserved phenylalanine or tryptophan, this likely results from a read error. The CDR3 region is CASSATGSTDTQYL. The CDR3 DNA follows: TGTGCCAGCAGCGCCACAGGGAGCACAGATACGCAGTATTTG. The V gene is TRBV7-2, the J gene TRBJ2-3, with a possible D match to TRBD1 (6 bases). There are 14 residues in the CDR3. With 5 bases removed from V and 0 bases from J, the gap between germline ends came to 9 bases. Germline lookup yields CDR1 SGHTA and CDR2 FQGNSA.

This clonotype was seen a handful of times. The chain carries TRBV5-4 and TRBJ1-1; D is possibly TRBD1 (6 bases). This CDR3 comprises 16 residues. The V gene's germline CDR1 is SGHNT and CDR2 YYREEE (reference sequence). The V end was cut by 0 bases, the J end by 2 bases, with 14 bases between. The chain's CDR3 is CASSLAIGTPNTEAFF. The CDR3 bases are TGTGCCAGCAGCTTGGCCATAGGGACACCAAACACTGAAGCTTTCTTT. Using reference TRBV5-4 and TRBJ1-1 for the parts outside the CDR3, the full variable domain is ETGVTQSPTHLIKTRGQQVTLRCSSQSGHNTVSWYQQALGQGPQFIFQYYREEENGRGNFPPRFSGLQFPNYSSELNVNALELDDSALYLCASSLAIGTPNTEAFFGQGTRLTVV.

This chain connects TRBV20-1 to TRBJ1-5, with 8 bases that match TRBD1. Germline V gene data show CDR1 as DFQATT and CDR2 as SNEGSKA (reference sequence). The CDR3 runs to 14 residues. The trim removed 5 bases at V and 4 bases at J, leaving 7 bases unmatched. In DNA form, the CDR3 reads TGCAGTGCTCTGCAGGGGGCCGAGAATCAGCCCCAGCATTTT. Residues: CSALQGAENQPQHF.

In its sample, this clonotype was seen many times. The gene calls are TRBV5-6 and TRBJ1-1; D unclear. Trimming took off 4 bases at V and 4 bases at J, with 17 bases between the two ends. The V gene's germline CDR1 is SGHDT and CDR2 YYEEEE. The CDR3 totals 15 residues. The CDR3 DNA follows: TGTGCCAGCAGCCTCAGGAGTTATCGTAGCACTGAAGCTTTCTTT. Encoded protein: CASSLRSYRSTEAFF.

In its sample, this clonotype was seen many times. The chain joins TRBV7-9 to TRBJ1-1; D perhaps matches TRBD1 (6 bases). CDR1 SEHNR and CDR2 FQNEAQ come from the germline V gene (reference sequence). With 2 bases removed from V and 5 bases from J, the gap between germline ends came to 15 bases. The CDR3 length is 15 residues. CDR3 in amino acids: CASSLRGAGDTEAFF. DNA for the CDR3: TGTGCCAGCAGCTTAAGGGGGGCTGGGGATACTGAAGCTTTCTTT.

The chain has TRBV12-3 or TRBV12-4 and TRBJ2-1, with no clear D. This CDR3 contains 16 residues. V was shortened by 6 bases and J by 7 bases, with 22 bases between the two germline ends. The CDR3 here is CASSVFVAGNINEQFF. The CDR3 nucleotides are TGTGCCAGCAGCGTCTTTGTGGCAGGCAACATTAATGAGCAGTTCTTC.

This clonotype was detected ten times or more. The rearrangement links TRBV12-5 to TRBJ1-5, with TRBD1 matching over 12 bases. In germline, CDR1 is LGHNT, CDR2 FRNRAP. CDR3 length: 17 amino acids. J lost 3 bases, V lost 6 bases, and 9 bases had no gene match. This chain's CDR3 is CASGWGGQGAYNQPQHF. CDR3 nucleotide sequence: TGTGCTAGTGGGTGGGGGGGACAGGGGGCGTACAATCAGCCCCAGCATTTT. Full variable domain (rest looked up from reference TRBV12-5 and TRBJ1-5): DARVTQTPRHKVTEMGQEVTMRCQPILGHNTVFWYRQTMMQGLELLAYFRNRAPLDDSGMPKDRFSAEMPDATLATLKIQPSEPRDSAVYFCASGWGGQGAYNQPQHFGDGTRLSIL.

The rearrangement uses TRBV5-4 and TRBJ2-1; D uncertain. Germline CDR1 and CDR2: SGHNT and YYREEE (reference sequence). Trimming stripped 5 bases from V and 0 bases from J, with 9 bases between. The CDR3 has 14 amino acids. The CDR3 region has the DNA TGTGCCAGCAGGGACCTGAGCTCCTACAATGAGCAGTTCTTC. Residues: CASRDLSSYNEQFF.

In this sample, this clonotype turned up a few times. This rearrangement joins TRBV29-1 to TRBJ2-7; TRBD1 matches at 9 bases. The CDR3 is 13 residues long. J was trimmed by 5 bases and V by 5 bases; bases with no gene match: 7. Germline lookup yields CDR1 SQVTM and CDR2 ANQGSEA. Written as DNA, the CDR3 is TGCAGCGTTCGGGACAGGGTTATCAACGAGCAGTACTTC. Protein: CSVRDRVINEQYF.

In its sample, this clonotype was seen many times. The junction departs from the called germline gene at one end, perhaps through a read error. CDR3 DNA: TGTGCCATTAGTATAGGTCCTACCGAGCAGTACTTC. The encoded protein is CAISIGPTEQYF. The rearrangement uses TRBV19 and TRBJ2-7; D is unclear. Germline lookup yields CDR1 LNHDA and CDR2 SQIVND (reference sequence). The CDR3 totals 12 residues. The full variable domain, completed using reference TRBV19 and TRBJ2-7, is DGGITQSPKYLFRKEGQNVTLSCEQNLNHDAMYWYRQDPGQGLRLIYYSQIVNDFQKGDIAEGYSVSREKKESFPLTVTSAQKNPTAFYLCAISIGPTEQYFGPGTRLTVT.

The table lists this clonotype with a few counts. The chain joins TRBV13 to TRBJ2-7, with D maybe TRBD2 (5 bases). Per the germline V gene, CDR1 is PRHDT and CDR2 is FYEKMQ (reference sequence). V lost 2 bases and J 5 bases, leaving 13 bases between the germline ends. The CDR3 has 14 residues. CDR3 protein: CASSLRGSNNEQYF. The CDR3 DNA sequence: TGTGCCAGCAGCTTACGAGGGAGTAACAACGAGCAGTACTTC.

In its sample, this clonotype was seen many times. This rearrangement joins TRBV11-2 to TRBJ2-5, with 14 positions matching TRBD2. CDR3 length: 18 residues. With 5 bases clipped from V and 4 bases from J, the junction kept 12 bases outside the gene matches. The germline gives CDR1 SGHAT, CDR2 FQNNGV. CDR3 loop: CASSPLLTSGRAGETQYF. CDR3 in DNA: TGTGCCAGCAGCCCCCTCTTGACTAGCGGGAGGGCCGGAGAGACCCAGTACTTC.